Shown below are 12 T cell receptor beta chains from a single sample sequenced in a study of blood T cell repertoires in COVID-19 (dated by TCRdb to the early 2020s). The library came from the immunoSEQ multiplex PCR assay. TCRdb retrieved this table from immuneACCESS and kept in-frame rearrangements only. Not all clones are present; in checked studies, unresolved V genes account for under half, and no reason is known for the remainder. For this sample the table gives 150,000 to 200,000 clones, of which roughly 87% were detected only once. The ten largest clones represent approximately 1.4% of the sample. Sample: peripheral blood. The receptors derive from a woman between 45 and 65 years old with acute or convalescent COVID-19.

With regard to this clone: The sample holds other DNA sequences that translate to the same CDR3. This chain joins TRBV18 and TRBJ2-5; D not resolved. This CDR3 region has 12 residues. V was cut by 1 base and J by 5 bases, with 5 bases left in between. Germline V gene lookup returns CDR1 KGHSH and CDR2 LQKENI. CDR3 in amino acids: CASSPLVETQYF. CDR3 nucleotides: TGTGCCAGCTCACCACTCGTGGAGACCCAGTACTTC.

The gene calls are TRBV7-8 and TRBJ2-7, with 7 bases identical to TRBD2. The CDR3 consists of 13 residues. Germline CDR1 and CDR2: SGHVS and FQNEAQ. V lost 5 bases to trimming and J lost 7 bases; unmatched junction nucleotides: 8. CDR3 in DNA: TGTGCCAGCAGCCCCGGACTAGATGGGGAGCAGTACTTC. Translating it yields CASSPGLDGEQYF. Full variable domain (outside the CDR3, taken from reference TRBV7-8 and TRBJ2-7): GAGVSQSPRYKVAKRGQDVALRCDPISGHVSLFWYQQALGQGPEFLTYFQNEAQLDKSGLPSDRFFAERPEGSVSTLKIQRTQQEDSAVYLCASSPGLDGEQYFGPGTRLTVT.

The V call is TRBV5-1, the J call TRBJ2-3; D is uncertain. The CDR3 is 15 amino acids. Germline V CDR1 and CDR2: SGHRS, YFSETQ. V was cut by 4 bases and J by 1 base, with 13 bases left in between. CDR3 bases: TGCGCCAGCAGCGTCGGTGTGGTTGGCACAGATACGCAGTATTTT. As protein: CASSVGVVGTDTQYF.

The chain is built from TRBV5-1 and TRBJ2-3, with TRBD2 identical over 8 bases. V shed 0 bases and J 2 bases; nucleotides not matched to a gene: 2. CDR1 and CDR2 from the germline V gene are SGHRS and YFSETQ. This CDR3 has 15 residues. The CDR3 protein is CASSLGSGVTDTQYF. The CDR3 DNA sequence: TGCGCCAGCAGCTTGGGTAGCGGGGTCACAGATACGCAGTATTTT.

CDR3 in DNA: TGTGCCAGCAGCTACTATTTAGCCCGGAGGGCCCACTATGGCTACACCTTC. It is translated as CASSYYLARRAHYGYTF. This chain links TRBV11-2 with TRBJ1-2, with no clear D. This CDR3 contains 17 residues. The V and J ends lost 4 bases and 3 bases respectively, with 21 bases between them. Germline V gene lookup returns CDR1 SGHAT and CDR2 FQNNGV.

The chain has TRBV7-8 and TRBJ1-4, with D possibly TRBD1 on 6 matching bases. Germline V gene data show CDR1 as SGHVS and CDR2 as FQNEAQ. This CDR3 has 16 amino acids. V lost 1 base, J lost 6 bases, and 15 bases lay in between. Here the CDR3 DNA reads TGTGCCAGCAGCTTAGATACAGGGAGTATGGATGAAAAACTGTTTTTT. Translated: CASSLDTGSMDEKLFF.

The table lists this clone with a count of one. The chain links TRBV7-2 to TRBJ2-2; 9 positions agree with TRBD2. With 6 bases clipped from V and 0 bases from J, the junction kept 5 bases outside the gene matches. Germline CDR1 reads SGHTA; CDR2 reads FQGNSA. The CDR3 extends over 16 amino acids. The CDR3 DNA is TGTGCCAGCAGTTTTCGGACTAGCGCGAACACCGGGGAGCTGTTTTTT. This gives the protein CASSFRTSANTGELFF.

In DNA, the CDR3 is TGCGCCAGCAGCCAAGAGCTGAGAGGGACCTACGAGCAGTACTTC. Translated: CASSQELRGTYEQYF. V usage is TRBV4-3 and J usage is TRBJ2-7; D may be TRBD2 (5 bases). The CDR3 length is 15 residues. The V end was cut by 0 bases, the J end by 2 bases, with 11 bases between. From germline, CDR1 is LGHNA and CDR2 YSLEER.

The genes are TRBV4-1 and TRBJ1-1; a weak D match, TRBD1 (5 bases). The ends were cut back, 2 bases at V and 1 base at J, with 11 bases in the middle. CDR1 and CDR2 (germline): MGHRA, YSYEKL. This CDR3 is 15 amino acids long. CDR3 region: CASSQKGPGNTEAFF. CDR3 bases: TGCGCCAGCAGCCAAAAGGGGCCGGGGAACACTGAAGCTTTCTTT.

The DNA for the CDR3 is TGTGCCAGCAGCCAAAGACAGCCCCGCCGTTTAAAACTGTTTTTT. Translated: CASSQRQPRRLKLFF. The chain uses TRBV3-1 (or the pseudogene TRBV3-2) and TRBJ1-4, with a possible D match to TRBD1 (5 bases). From germline, CDR1 is LGHDT and CDR2 YNNKEL (reference sequence). Trimming removed 2 bases at V and 10 bases at J, with 17 bases between. This CDR3 has 15 residues.

The chain links TRBV19 to TRBJ2-6; 9 bases are shared with TRBD1. V trimming: 5 bases; J trimming: 0 bases; junction bases outside the gene matches: 5. This CDR3 has 17 amino acids. Germline V CDR1 and CDR2: LNHDA, SQIVND (reference sequence). This CDR3 is CASSAGTGFSGANVLTF. The CDR3, as DNA: TGTGCCAGTAGTGCGGGGACAGGGTTCTCTGGGGCCAACGTCCTGACTTTC.

The chain employs TRBV4-3 and TRBJ1-4; TRBD1 aligns across 7 bases. Per germline, CDR1 LGHNA and CDR2 YSLEER. The J segment lost 0 bases and the V segment lost 9 bases, leaving 4 bases of the junction unmatched. This CDR3 region has 14 residues. CDR3 loop: CARQGIATNEKLFF. The CDR3 DNA reads as TGCGCCAGACAGGGGATTGCAACTAATGAAAAACTGTTTTTT.